The entry that follows covers one T cell receptor beta chain sequence. The V end lost 5 bases, the J end lost 5 bases, and 19 bases lay between the germline ends. This CDR3 contains 16 residues. The germline CDR1 and CDR2 sequences are SGHDN and FVKESK. The record originates from a study of control samples from healthy donors and cancer patients. The assay was immunoSEQ multiplex PCR, and TCRdb's table has in-frame clones only and misses some. The sample gives some 120,000 clones, 87% of which show up once; about 8.7% is in the top ten. Sequenced sample: blood. This TCR came from a man aged 40-55 years in good health. The chain couples TRBV14 to TRBJ2-1, with D maybe TRBD1 (6 bases). The CDR3 sequence is CASSYSGTSRHNEQFF. The CDR3 DNA is TGTGCCAGCAGCTATTCCGGGACATCACGTCACAATGAGCAGTTCTTC.